A single sample gave rise to the 26 T cell receptor beta chains below, sequenced in a study of cytomegalovirus exposure and HLA in healthy donors. In the PCR, 60 Vbeta and 13 Jbeta primers were used. Sequencing used immunoSEQ multiplex PCR; TCRdb keeps in-frame clones, though not all of them. The sample yields about 170,000 clones, around 78% seen once. Sequencing used PBMCs. The receptors derive from a woman between 50 and 59 years old in good health and CMV-seropositive.

The chain carries TRBV7-8 and TRBJ2-1, with 10 nucleotides matching TRBD2. With V trimmed by 4 bases and J by 9 bases, 9 bases remained unmatched. CDR3 length: 15 amino acids. CDR1 SGHVS and CDR2 FQNEAQ come from the germline V gene. CDR3 nucleotide sequence: TGTGCCAGCAGCTCCGAGCGGGGGGGTTCGAGTGAGCAGTTCTTC. This gives the protein CASSSERGGSSEQFF.

The chain links TRBV7-6 to TRBJ1-4; D gene ambiguous. Germline CDR1 is SGHVS and CDR2 is FNYEAQ. Trimming cost V 1 base and J 4 bases, with 7 bases left between them. This CDR3 is built from 14 residues. This CDR3 is CASSLGGLNEKLFF. CDR3 coding DNA: TGTGCCAGCAGCTTAGGCGGGCTTAATGAAAAACTGTTTTTT.

The chain recombines TRBV6-1 with TRBJ2-7; 9 bases fit TRBD1. Germline loops: CDR1 MNHNS, CDR2 SASEGT. V trimming: 4 bases; J trimming: 2 bases; junction bases outside the gene matches: 6. CDR3 length: 15 amino acids. Here the CDR3 DNA reads TGTGCCAGCAGTGGGTTGGACAGGGGCACCTACGAGCAGTACTTC. Protein product: CASSGLDRGTYEQYF.

This chain links TRBV7-9 with TRBJ1-4; a weak D match, TRBD1 (5 bases). CDR1 and CDR2 (germline): SEHNR, FQNEAQ (reference sequence). V lost 5 bases and J 0 bases, leaving 13 bases between the germline ends. This CDR3 is built from 16 residues. The CDR3 loop is CASSPPGGATNEKLFF. DNA for the CDR3: TGTGCCAGCAGCCCGCCCGGGGGTGCAACTAATGAAAAACTGTTTTTT.

This clone was counted a single time. Here the CDR3 DNA reads TGCGCCAGCAGTTGGGACAGGTCTGAGACCCAGTACTTC. It yields the protein CASSWDRSETQYF. The chain joins TRBV5-1 to TRBJ2-5, with 8 bases that match TRBD1. The germline CDR1 and CDR2 sequences are SGHRS and YFSETQ. V shed 5 bases, J shed 5 bases, and the junction held 5 bases outside the gene matches. This CDR3 spans 13 amino acids.

V and J are TRBV4-2 and TRBJ2-2; 9 bases fit TRBD2. V was pared by 0 bases and J by 5 bases, with 7 bases of the junction left unmatched. CDR3 length: 17 amino acids. Per the germline V gene, CDR1 is LGHNA and CDR2 is YNFKEQ. The CDR3: CASSQEVGLAGTGELFF. The CDR3 region has the DNA TGTGCCAGCAGCCAAGAAGTCGGGCTAGCGGGGACCGGGGAGCTGTTTTTT.

The chain links TRBV2 to TRBJ2-7; TRBD1 might be the D (6 bases). V shed 11 bases and J shed 3 bases, with 14 bases lying between them. This CDR3 is 12 amino acids long. Germline V gene data show CDR1 as SNHLY and CDR2 as FYNNEI. The CDR3 DNA reads TGTGCCGGGGGCGACAGGTACTACGAGCAGTACTTC. Its translation: CAGGDRYYEQYF.

The rearrangement links TRBV21-1 to TRBJ1-2; the DNA was not compared with TRBD1, the D call given in the table. TRBV21-1 is a listed pseudogene. This CDR3 has 16 amino acids. The chain's CDR3 is CASSKGGPGSNYGYTF. CDR3 DNA: TGTGCCAGCAGCAAAGGGGGCCCGGGTTCTAACTATGGCTACACCTTC.

The DNA for the CDR3 is TGTGCCAGCAGCCTACAGGGTAGCAATCAGCCCCAGCATTTT. As protein: CASSLQGSNQPQHF. The rearrangement joins TRBV6-1 to TRBJ1-5, with D perhaps matching TRBD1 (6 bases). The CDR3 consists of 14 residues. Germline CDR1 is MNHNS and CDR2 is SASEGT. V gave up 6 bases and J gave up 0 bases, with 9 bases separating them.

The chain uses TRBV7-2 and TRBJ2-1, with 8 positions matching TRBD2. The CDR3 loop spans 15 amino acids. The J segment lost 4 bases and the V segment lost 5 bases, leaving 7 bases of the junction unmatched. Germline V gene sequence: CDR1 SGHTA, CDR2 FQGNSA. The CDR3 is CASSPSGSQYNEQFF. For the CDR3, the DNA is TGTGCCAGCAGCCCGAGCGGGAGCCAATACAATGAGCAGTTCTTC.

This sequence joins TRBV5-6 and TRBJ1-5; D may be TRBD1 (6 bases). Germline V gene sequence: CDR1 SGHDT, CDR2 YYEEEE. Trimming cost V 0 bases and J 4 bases, with 8 bases left between them. The CDR3 length is 14 residues. The CDR3 DNA follows: TGTGCCAGCAGCTTGGCCCAGGGGAATCAGCCCCAGCATTTT. Encoded protein: CASSLAQGNQPQHF.

The J gene is TRBJ2-2, the V gene TRBV12-5, with 8 positions matching TRBD1. CDR1 and CDR2 from the germline V gene are LGHNT and FRNRAP. Trimming removed 8 bases from V and 7 bases from J; junction bases left unmatched: 9. This CDR3 region has 14 residues. DNA of the CDR3: TGTGCTAGTAAACGACAGGGGAATTACGGGGAGCTGTTTTTT. Protein product: CASKRQGNYGELFF.

The rearrangement uses TRBV5-6 and TRBJ2-1; D gene ambiguous. Between the trimmed V and J ends, which lost 3 bases and 6 bases, there was a span of 7 bases. There are 12 residues in the CDR3. CDR1 is SGHDT, CDR2 YYEEEE, per germline. CDR3 DNA: TGTGCCAGCAGCTATCACAGCAATGAGCAGTTCTTC. Translation: CASSYHSNEQFF.

V usage is TRBV19 and J usage is TRBJ2-3; D remains ambiguous. This CDR3 spans 15 amino acids. Germline V gives CDR1 LNHDA, CDR2 SQIVND (reference sequence). V lost 1 base, J lost 0 bases, and 8 bases lay in between. The CDR3 region is CASSIVPGSTDTQYF. For the CDR3, the DNA is TGTGCCAGTAGTATAGTCCCCGGTAGCACAGATACGCAGTATTTT.

V is TRBV9 and J is TRBJ2-1; 9 nucleotides match TRBD1. Germline trimming cut 4 bases from V and 0 bases from J; bases unmatched to any gene: 5. Germline CDR1 is SGDLS and CDR2 is YYNGEE. There are 16 residues in the CDR3. The DNA of the CDR3 is TGTGCCAGCAGCAACGGGACAGGGAGCTCCTACAATGAGCAGTTCTTC. Residues: CASSNGTGSSYNEQFF.

V and J are TRBV6-5 and TRBJ2-3; 7 bases match TRBD2. After removal of 5 bases from V and 1 base from J, the junction contained 6 bases not matched to a gene. Germline CDR1 is MNHEY and CDR2 is SVGAGI. This CDR3 is built from 15 residues. The CDR3 bases are TGTGCCAGCAGTCCTCAAGCGGGGCGCACAGATACGCAGTATTTT. This sequence encodes CASSPQAGRTDTQYF.

The chain recombines TRBV6-5 with TRBJ1-2, with no clear D. Trimming removed 6 bases at V and 7 bases at J, with 12 bases between. Germline values: CDR1 MNHEY, CDR2 SVGAGI. This CDR3 contains 12 residues. In nucleotides, the CDR3 is TGTGCCAGCAGGGAGGGTCTGAGTGGCTACACCTTC. The encoded protein is CASREGLSGYTF.

V and J are TRBV7-2 and TRBJ2-3, with D possibly being TRBD2 (6 bases). The germline gives CDR1 SGHTA, CDR2 FQGNSA. V lost 5 bases, J lost 3 bases, and 18 bases lay in between. This CDR3 has 16 amino acids. CDR3 nucleotide sequence: TGTGCCAGCAGCACGCGGGGAGCCCGGGAGACAGATACGCAGTATTTT. This sequence encodes CASSTRGARETDTQYF.

In this sample, this clone turned up once. A junction boundary mismatches the germline segment, possibly from a read error. J is TRBJ2-6 and V is TRBV5-5, with D possibly TRBD1 on 6 matching bases. CDR1 is SGHKS, CDR2 YYEKEE, per germline (reference sequence). This CDR3 has 16 amino acids. The CDR3 DNA reads TGTGCCAGCACCGGACAGTTTGCCTCTGGGGCCAACGGCCTGACTTTC. Its translation is CASTGQFASGANGLTF.

This clone appeared a single time. The V and J genes are TRBV7-2 and TRBJ2-7; the match to TRBD1 covers 11 bases. Losses at the gene ends were 4 bases for V and 3 bases for J; bases not matched to a gene: 5. CDR1 is SGHTA, CDR2 FQGNSA, per germline. The CDR3 has 15 residues. The CDR3 DNA reads as TGTGCCAGCAGCTGGACAGGGGGCCCAGTCTACGAGCAGTACTTC. It yields the protein CASSWTGGPVYEQYF.

The chain uses TRBV7-2 and TRBJ2-7; tentative D call: TRBD1 (6 bases). This CDR3 is built from 14 residues. Trimming removed 0 bases from V and 0 bases from J, with 6 bases in between. The V gene's germline CDR1 is SGHTA and CDR2 FQGNSA. As DNA, the CDR3 is TGTGCCAGCAGCTTAGCGGACAGCTCCTACGAGCAGTACTTC. This sequence encodes CASSLADSSYEQYF.

The V and J genes are TRBV7-3 and TRBJ2-1; 11 nucleotides agree with TRBD2. The CDR3 sequence is 17 residues long. From germline, CDR1 is SGHTA and CDR2 FQGTGA. J gave up 7 bases and V 3 bases, and 11 bases lay outside the gene matches. CDR3 nucleotides: TGTGCCAGCAGCTTGATAGCGGGAGGGGGGTTAGGAAATGAGCAGTTCTTC. Residues: CASSLIAGGGLGNEQFF.

The V gene is TRBV10-3, the J gene TRBJ1-4; 10 bases fit TRBD1. J gave up 7 bases and V 3 bases, and 2 bases lay outside the gene matches. The germline V gene encodes CDR1 ENHRY and CDR2 SYGVKD. This CDR3 region has 14 residues. The CDR3 region has the DNA TGTGCCATCAGTGAAGGGACAGGGGTTGAAAAACTGTTTTTT. As protein: CAISEGTGVEKLFF.

This chain uses TRBV21-1 with TRBJ2-7; the DNA was not compared with TRBD1, the D call given in the table. TRBV21-1 is termed a pseudogene. The CDR3 spans 14 residues. CDR3 coding DNA: TGTGCCAGCAGCTTGCGACAGGGGACCTACGAGCAGTACTTC. Translating it yields CASSLRQGTYEQYF.

Of note for this clone: This sample also contains other DNA sequences that code for the same CDR3. The V call is TRBV5-1, the J call TRBJ1-1; D uncertain. The V gene lost 4 bases and the J gene lost 0 bases, with 7 bases spanning the gap. This CDR3 comprises 13 residues. CDR1 is SGHRS, CDR2 YFSETQ, per germline. The CDR3 DNA reads as TGCGCCAGCAGCAGTGACATGAACACTGAAGCTTTCTTT. Translated, it gives CASSSDMNTEAFF.

The chain carries TRBV29-1 and TRBJ2-5, with 9 bases aligning to TRBD1. J was trimmed by 0 bases and V by 7 bases; bases with no gene match: 6. The CDR3 loop spans 14 amino acids. The germline V gene encodes CDR1 SQVTM and CDR2 ANQGSEA. CDR3 sequence reads: CSALGQGYQETQYF. The CDR3 bases are TGCAGCGCCTTAGGACAGGGGTACCAAGAGACCCAGTACTTC.